The 26 T cell receptor beta chains below were found in one sample sequenced in a study of T-cell reconstitution after alpha-beta-depleted transplantation in children. Researchers prepared the TCRbeta library using unique molecular identifiers, the study reports. Via MiXCR, TCRdb re-called the PCR reads, giving one row per CDR3 protein. The table shows a few hundred thousand distinct CDR3 sequences, with approximately 9.7% occurring only once. The specimen was PBMCs from the stem cell graft donor, collected from the stem cell graft. These receptor sequences come from a human donor who donated a stem cell graft to a child with SCID.

The rearrangement joins TRBV5-6 to TRBJ2-3; tentatively, D is TRBD2 (5 bases). In germline, CDR1 is SGHDT, CDR2 YYEEEE. This CDR3 spans 16 amino acids. The V gene lost 2 bases and the J gene lost 5 bases, with 18 bases spanning the gap. The CDR3 coding sequence is TGTGCCAGCAGCTTCGGGGTAGGGCCATACGGAGATACGCAGTATTTT. As protein: CASSFGVGPYGDTQYF.

V gene TRBV20-1 combines with J gene TRBJ2-3; D not resolved. The ends were cut back, 6 bases at V and 5 bases at J, with 9 bases in the middle. This CDR3 region has 11 residues. Per the germline V gene, CDR1 is DFQATT and CDR2 is SNEGSKA (reference sequence). This CDR3 reads CSAPNGDTQYF. In DNA form, the CDR3 reads TGCAGTGCACCTAACGGAGATACGCAGTATTTT.

This clonotype was detected ten times or more. The chain recombines TRBV6-5 with TRBJ2-3; D uncertain. The CDR3 covers 17 residues. CDR1 and CDR2 (germline): MNHEY, SVGAGI. The V end was cut by 2 bases, the J end by 2 bases, with 17 bases between. CDR3 DNA: TGTGCCAGCAGTTACGGCTATTCTGCTGGCGACACAGATACGCAGTATTTT. It yields the protein CASSYGYSAGDTDTQYF.

The chain carries TRBV20-1 and TRBJ2-5; D is unresolved. Between the trimmed V and J ends, which lost 3 bases and 6 bases, there was a span of 2 bases. This CDR3 has 9 residues. Germline-derived CDR1 and CDR2 are DFQATT and SNEGSKA (reference sequence). The CDR3 DNA reads as TGCAGTGCTAGGCAGACCCAGTACTTC. Its protein product is CSARQTQYF.

This clonotype was seen at least ten times. The chain couples TRBV20-1 to TRBJ2-1; 7 bases agree with TRBD1. Germline CDR1 and CDR2: DFQATT and SNEGSKA (reference sequence). V shed 3 bases, J shed 1 base, and the junction held 9 bases outside the gene matches. This CDR3 is 16 amino acids long. CDR3 loop: CSARYRGPSSYNEQFF. DNA for the CDR3: TGCAGTGCTAGGTACAGGGGTCCCTCATCCTACAATGAGCAGTTCTTC.

At least ten counts were recorded for this clonotype. The V and J genes are TRBV5-1 and TRBJ2-7; 8 bases align to TRBD1. CDR1 SGHRS and CDR2 YFSETQ come from the germline V gene. V gave up 0 bases and J gave up 5 bases; unmatched junction bases: 10. This CDR3 has 16 amino acids. The CDR3 region is CASSLGPRTGSHEQYF. The CDR3 DNA reads as TGCGCCAGCAGCTTGGGGCCCCGGACAGGGAGCCACGAGCAGTACTTC.

V gene TRBV10-3 combines with J gene TRBJ1-1, with 9 bases identical to TRBD1. Trimming cost V 6 bases and J 0 bases; bases outside gene matches: 5. The CDR3 runs to 15 residues. In germline, CDR1 is ENHRY, CDR2 SYGVKD. CDR3 sequence: CAISLGQGMNTEAFF. In DNA, the CDR3 is TGTGCCATCAGCCTCGGACAGGGGATGAACACTGAAGCTTTCTTT.

This clonotype was recorded at least ten times. CDR3 protein: CSASFGNAEAFF. Written as DNA, the CDR3 is TGCAGTGCTAGTTTCGGTAACGCTGAAGCTTTCTTT. The J gene is TRBJ1-1, the V gene TRBV20-1; D not resolved. V was pared by 3 bases and J by 6 bases, with 11 bases between. CDR1 is DFQATT, CDR2 SNEGSKA, per germline (reference sequence). The CDR3 length is 12 residues.

This clonotype was counted ten times or more. This rearrangement joins TRBV2 to TRBJ2-1; TRBD2 agrees at 9 bases. CDR1 SNHLY and CDR2 FYNNEI come from the germline V gene. The CDR3 contains 14 residues. V lost 10 bases to trimming and J lost 10 bases; unmatched junction nucleotides: 14. CDR3 in DNA: TGTGCCACCACGGGTAGAGCGGGGGGTCGAGAGCAGTTCTTC. It specifies CATTGRAGGREQFF.

This clonotype has a count of ten or more. CDR3 loop: CASSLSPQRGGTDTQYF. The CDR3 DNA follows: TGCGCCAGCAGCTTGAGTCCCCAGCGGGGGGGTACAGATACGCAGTATTTT. The genes are TRBV5-1 and TRBJ2-3; 10 bases map to TRBD2. Losses at the gene ends were 1 base for V and 3 bases for J; bases not matched to a gene: 8. CDR3 length: 17 amino acids. Germline CDR1 is SGHRS and CDR2 is YFSETQ.

V gene TRBV7-6 combines with J gene TRBJ2-3, with no clear D. Per germline, CDR1 SGHVS and CDR2 FNYEAQ. The CDR3 is made up of 14 amino acids. V was clipped by 1 base and J by 7 bases, with 12 bases between them. The chain's CDR3 is CASSLEQIIHTQYF. The CDR3, as DNA: TGTGCCAGCAGCTTAGAGCAGATTATCCATACGCAGTATTTT.

At least ten counts were recorded for this clonotype. The gene calls are TRBV3-1 and TRBJ1-2; D is ambiguous. The V end was cut by 3 bases, the J end by 8 bases, with 10 bases between. Germline V gives CDR1 LGHDT, CDR2 YNNKEL (reference sequence). The CDR3 is 12 amino acids. The CDR3 region has the DNA TGTGCCAGCAGCCACCAAGGGCGCGGCTACACCTTC. Its protein is CASSHQGRGYTF.

This clonotype was counted ten times or more. The chain is built from TRBV5-1 and TRBJ2-5; no clear D gene. V shed 3 bases and J shed 5 bases, with 11 bases lying between them. The germline V gene encodes CDR1 SGHRS and CDR2 YFSETQ. The CDR3 is made up of 13 amino acids. Here the CDR3 reads CASSSNTGETQYF. CDR3 DNA: TGCGCCAGCAGCTCTAATACCGGGGAGACCCAGTACTTC.

At least ten counts were recorded for this clonotype. The gene calls are TRBV2 and TRBJ1-1, with no clear D. V lost 11 bases and J 1 base, leaving 14 bases between the germline ends. Germline-derived CDR1 and CDR2 are SNHLY and FYNNEI. This CDR3 contains 13 residues. The CDR3 sequence: CASCIWSNTEAFF. The CDR3 region has the DNA TGTGCCTCTTGTATATGGTCGAACACTGAAGCTTTCTTT. Complete variable domain (other parts from reference TRBV2 and TRBJ1-1): EPEVTQTPSHQVTQMGQEVILRCVPISNHLYFYWYRQILGQKVEFLVSFYNNEISEKSEIFDDQFSVERPDGSNFTLKIRSTKLEDSAMYFCASCIWSNTEAFFGQGTRLTVV.

This clonotype was found many times. V and J are TRBV7-2 and TRBJ1-1; no firm D call. Deletions cut 3 bases from V and 8 bases from J, with 16 bases between. Germline CDR1 SGHTA, CDR2 FQGNSA. The length of the CDR3 is 14 residues. The CDR3 spells CASSLAGFGKEAFF. The CDR3 nucleotides are TGTGCCAGCAGCTTGGCGGGGTTTGGTAAAGAAGCTTTCTTT.

This clonotype was observed at least ten times. The J gene is TRBJ1-1, the V gene TRBV15, with D hard to call. CDR1 LNHNV and CDR2 YYDKDF come from the germline V gene (reference sequence). The CDR3 sequence is 15 residues long. The ends were cut back, 3 bases at V and 4 bases at J, with 15 bases in the middle. The CDR3 sequence is CATSSSPGLPTEAFF. DNA of the CDR3: TGTGCCACCAGCAGTTCCCCCGGGTTGCCCACTGAAGCTTTCTTT. Full variable domain (rest looked up from reference TRBV15 and TRBJ1-1): DAMVIQNPRYQVTQFGKPVTLSCSQTLNHNVMYWYQQKSSQAPKLLFHYYDKDFNNEADTPDNFQSRRPNTSFCFLDIRSPGLGDTAMYLCATSSSPGLPTEAFFGQGTRLTVV.

Worth noting for this clonotype: A much more abundant neighbour one base away suggests this may be a read error. The J gene is TRBJ1-5, the V gene TRBV7-2; 7 bases map to TRBD1. V was pared by 8 bases and J by 0 bases, with 1 base of the junction left unmatched. CDR3 length: 13 amino acids. CDR1 is SGHTA, CDR2 FQGNSA, per germline. As DNA, the CDR3 is TGTGCCAGCGACAGGGATAGCAATCAGCCCCAGCATTTT. Protein: CASDRDSNQPQHF.

This clonotype was detected many times. The genes are TRBV18 and TRBJ2-1; tentatively, D is TRBD1 (6 bases). Trimming removed 3 bases from V and 7 bases from J, with 19 bases in between. In germline, CDR1 is KGHSH, CDR2 LQKENI. The CDR3 covers 16 residues. The CDR3 protein is CASSPVAGSQGNEQFF. The DNA for the CDR3 is TGTGCCAGCTCACCTGTCGCAGGGTCGCAGGGGAATGAGCAGTTCTTC.

The table lists this clonotype with many counts. The CDR3 spells CASTRLAGGGTQYF. The CDR3 bases are TGTGCCAGCACCAGACTAGCGGGAGGTGGTACGCAGTATTTT. The chain recombines TRBV5-6 with TRBJ2-3, with 13 nucleotides matching TRBD2. Germline V gene data show CDR1 as SGHDT and CDR2 as YYEEEE. The CDR3 is 14 amino acids. The trim removed 6 bases at V and 8 bases at J, leaving 6 bases unmatched. Filled out from reference TRBV5-6 and TRBJ2-3, the complete variable domain reads DAGVTQSPTHLIKTRGQQVTLRCSPKSGHDTVSWYQQALGQGPQFIFQYYEEEERQRGNFPDRFSGHQFPNYSSELNVNALLLGDSALYLCASTRLAGGGTQYFGPGTRLTVL.

This clonotype has at least ten counts. V usage is TRBV20-1 and J usage is TRBJ1-1; D is unclear. CDR3 size: 13 residues. V was pared by 3 bases and J by 4 bases, with 12 bases between. In germline, CDR1 is DFQATT, CDR2 SNEGSKA (reference sequence). The CDR3 bases are TGCAGTGCTAGGCGGACGGAGAGCACTGAAGCTTTCTTT. Its protein is CSARRTESTEAFF.

This clonotype was seen ten or more times. The chain couples TRBV5-1 to TRBJ2-1; D is tentatively TRBD1 or TRBD2 (5 bases each). Germline CDR1 and CDR2: SGHRS and YFSETQ. V was trimmed by 2 bases and J by 4 bases, leaving 10 bases between them. This CDR3 has 14 residues. The CDR3 is CASSFRDGYNEQFF. CDR3 DNA: TGCGCCAGCAGCTTCCGGGACGGATACAATGAGCAGTTCTTC.

The chain employs TRBV19 and TRBJ2-2, with TRBD2 matching over 9 bases. Per the germline V gene, CDR1 is LNHDA and CDR2 is SQIVND (reference sequence). The J segment lost 5 bases and the V segment lost 1 base, leaving 2 bases of the junction unmatched. The CDR3 covers 15 residues. This CDR3 reads CASSIGLAGTGELFF. The CDR3 bases are TGTGCCAGTAGTATAGGCCTAGCGGGGACCGGGGAGCTGTTTTTT.

This clonotype was counted at least ten times. The CDR3 DNA reads as TGCAGTGCTAGCGGGCCCGGGGGAGGGGCAGATACGCAGTATTTT. Translation gives CSASGPGGGADTQYF. The V gene is TRBV20-1, the J gene TRBJ2-3; 7 bases agree with TRBD2. Germline CDR1 DFQATT, CDR2 SNEGSKA (reference sequence). There are 15 residues in the CDR3. V was pared by 3 bases and J by 4 bases, with 10 bases of the junction left unmatched.

This rearrangement joins TRBV12-3 or TRBV12-4 to TRBJ1-2, with 7 bases aligning to TRBD1. V was clipped by 4 bases and J by 5 bases; unmatched bases: 7. This CDR3 is built from 14 residues. The CDR3 is CASSSRGWIYGYTF. The DNA for the CDR3 is TGTGCCAGCAGTTCCAGGGGGTGGATTTATGGCTACACCTTC.

This clonotype was seen many times. The chain links TRBV27 to TRBJ2-3; the D is unclear. Trimming removed 3 bases from V and 2 bases from J, with 9 bases in between. Germline V CDR1 and CDR2: MNHEY, SMNVEV (reference sequence). The CDR3 has 14 residues. The CDR3 spells CASSLDGFTDTQYF. The CDR3, as DNA: TGTGCCAGCAGTTTGGACGGATTCACAGATACGCAGTATTTT.

This clonotype occurred many times. The chain couples TRBV7-8 to TRBJ2-2; TRBD1 agrees at 7 bases. With 5 bases clipped from V and 4 bases from J, the junction kept 10 bases outside the gene matches. The CDR3 extends over 16 amino acids. Germline assignment: CDR1 SGHVS and CDR2 FQNEAQ. This CDR3 reads CASSEGTERTTGELFF. Written as DNA, the CDR3 is TGTGCCAGCAGCGAAGGGACAGAAAGAACCACCGGGGAGCTGTTTTTT.